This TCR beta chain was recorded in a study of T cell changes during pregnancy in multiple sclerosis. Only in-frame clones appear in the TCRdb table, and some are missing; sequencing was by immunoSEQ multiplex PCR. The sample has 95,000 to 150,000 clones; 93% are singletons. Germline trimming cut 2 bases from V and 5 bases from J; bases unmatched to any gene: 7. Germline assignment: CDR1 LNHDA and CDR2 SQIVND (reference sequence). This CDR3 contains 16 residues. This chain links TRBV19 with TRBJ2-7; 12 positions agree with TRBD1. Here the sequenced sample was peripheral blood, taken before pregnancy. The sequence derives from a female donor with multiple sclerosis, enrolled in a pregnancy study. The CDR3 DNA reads TGTGCCAGTAGTATAAGAGGGACAGGGGGCATCGACGAGCAGTACTTC. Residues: CASSIRGTGGIDEQYF.